The clone carrying this TCR beta chain was seen more than once but under ten times. Germline CDR1 and CDR2: MGHDK and SYGVNS. Trimming left V 3 bases short and J 0 bases short, with 9 bases between. The CDR3 spans 14 residues. Expressed TCRB transcripts were sequenced because the isolated RNA had all been reverse transcribed beforehand. Libraries were prepared by immunoSEQ multiplex PCR; TCRdb keeps only in-frame clonotypes and omits some of them. The table records 620,000 or so clones, around 16% of them present only once. The data were taken from a study of beta chain features in type 1 diabetes. The rearrangement uses TRBV25-1 and TRBJ2-7; the D gene is possibly TRBD1 (5 bases). Sequenced input: naive CD4+ T cells from blood. This receptor was identified in a young man in good health. The CDR3 region is CASSDPTASYEQYF. In nucleotides, the CDR3 is TGTGCCAGCAGTGATCCGACAGCCTCCTACGAGCAGTACTTC.